The following is a T cell receptor (beta chain) sequence with its context. Its matching antigen is unknown. Only in-frame clones appear in the TCRdb table, and some are missing; sequencing was by immunoSEQ multiplex PCR. In the table there are a few million clones, 90% to 95% of which are singletons. The sample originates from a study of shared clonotypes between healthy human individuals. Study observations and caveats: Memory subsets generally showed lower estimated richness than naive subsets. Clonotype sharing across donors was expected to vary with sequencing depth.

Germline V gene lookup returns CDR1 ENHRY and CDR2 SYGVKD. This CDR3 contains 15 residues. With 10 bases clipped from V and 3 bases from J, the junction kept 11 bases outside the gene matches. CD8 cells regarded as naive lacked CD45RO, were positively chosen for CCR7, and omitted terminally differentiated effector memory CD45RA+ cells. Sequencing was performed on naive CD8+ T cells from PBMCs. This clonotype was sampled from a young man in good health. Some clones in this sample may be carry-over from other donors' samples. J is TRBJ2-7 and V is TRBV10-3, with 11 positions matching TRBD1. The chain's CDR3 is CATTTSDRGLYEQYF. The CDR3 DNA reads as TGTGCCACCACGACTTCGGACAGGGGGCTCTACGAGCAGTACTTC.